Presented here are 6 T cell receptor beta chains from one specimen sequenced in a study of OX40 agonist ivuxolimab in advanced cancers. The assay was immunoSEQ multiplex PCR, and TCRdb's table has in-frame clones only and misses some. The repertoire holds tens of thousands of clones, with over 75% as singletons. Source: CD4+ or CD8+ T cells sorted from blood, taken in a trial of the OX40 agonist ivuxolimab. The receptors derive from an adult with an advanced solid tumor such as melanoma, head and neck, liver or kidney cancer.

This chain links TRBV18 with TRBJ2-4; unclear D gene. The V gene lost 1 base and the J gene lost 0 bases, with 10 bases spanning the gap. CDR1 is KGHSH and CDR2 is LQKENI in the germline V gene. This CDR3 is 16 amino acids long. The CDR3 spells CASSPLGALAKNIQYF. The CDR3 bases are TGTGCCAGCTCACCACTTGGTGCTCTAGCCAAAAACATTCAGTACTTC.

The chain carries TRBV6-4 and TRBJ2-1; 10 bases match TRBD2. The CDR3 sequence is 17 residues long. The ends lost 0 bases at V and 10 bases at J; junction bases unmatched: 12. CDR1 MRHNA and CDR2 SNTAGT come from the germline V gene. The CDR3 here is CASSDSYPSGSGGEQFF. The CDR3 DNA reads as TGTGCCAGCAGTGACTCGTACCCTAGCGGGAGTGGGGGAGAGCAGTTCTTC.

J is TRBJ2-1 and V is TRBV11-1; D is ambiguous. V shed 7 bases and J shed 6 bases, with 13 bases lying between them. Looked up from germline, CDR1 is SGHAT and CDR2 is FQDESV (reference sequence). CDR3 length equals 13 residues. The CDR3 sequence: CASTQRWLNEQFF. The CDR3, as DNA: TGTGCCAGCACCCAGAGGTGGCTCAATGAGCAGTTCTTC.

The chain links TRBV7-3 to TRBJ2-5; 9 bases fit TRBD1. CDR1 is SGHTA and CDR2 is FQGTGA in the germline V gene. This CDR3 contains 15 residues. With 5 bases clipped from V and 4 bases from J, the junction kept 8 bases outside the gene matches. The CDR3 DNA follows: TGTGCCAGCAGCCCTACAGGGGGCGGGGGAGAGACCCAGTACTTC. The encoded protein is CASSPTGGGGETQYF.

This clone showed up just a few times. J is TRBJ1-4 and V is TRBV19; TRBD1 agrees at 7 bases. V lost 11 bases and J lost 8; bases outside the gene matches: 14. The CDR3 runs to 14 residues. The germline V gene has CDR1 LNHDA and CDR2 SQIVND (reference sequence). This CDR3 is CADPRDSPVEKLFF. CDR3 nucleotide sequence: TGTGCCGACCCTAGGGACAGTCCCGTGGAAAAACTGTTTTTT.

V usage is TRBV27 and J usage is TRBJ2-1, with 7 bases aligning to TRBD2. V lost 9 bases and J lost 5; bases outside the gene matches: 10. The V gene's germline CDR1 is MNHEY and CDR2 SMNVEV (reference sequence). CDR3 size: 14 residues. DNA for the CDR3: TGTGCCAGTAGAAGCGGGGTGCCCAACAATGAGCAGTTCTTC. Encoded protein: CASRSGVPNNEQFF.